The source of this TCR beta chain is a study of response to subunit inactivated influenza vaccine. This clonotype occurred a few times. What it binds is not known. The CDR3 is 14 amino acids. Germline-derived CDR1 and CDR2 are MDHEN and SYDVKM. V gave up 7 bases and J gave up 3 bases; unmatched junction bases: 9. Study-wide findings and caveats: The authors put forward the suggestion that each seasonal influenza vaccination may bring in only a limited number of new T cells.

One entry per CDR3 protein results from TCRdb running MiXCR on the RT-PCR reads. The table includes roughly 170,000 distinct CDR3 sequences, about 9.3% detected once. This receptor was taken from a man aged 45-65 years who received an inactivated influenza vaccine. Sequenced here: non-naive T cells sorted from PBMCs, sampled on the day of vaccination. The chain couples TRBV28 to TRBJ2-7; 7 bases agree with TRBD1. The CDR3 coding sequence is TGTGCCAGCACTCCCCCGGGACAGTTCTACGAGCAGTACTTC. This gives the protein CASTPPGQFYEQYF.